The following is a T cell receptor beta chain sequence with its context. The sample holds many counts of this clonotype. No cognate antigen has been identified for it. Qualities for individual bases were not recorded, and no much larger clone is one base off. This sample was included in a study of T cells after yellow fever vaccination (dated by TCRdb to between 2019 and 2020). Concerning the study at large: The SMART-Seq v4 Ultra Low Input RNA kit was used to prepare libraries from fractions with low cell numbers. Blood was collected at multiple timepoints before and after primary and secondary immunization, and bulk PBMC replicates and cell subsets were isolated. Bulk TCR alpha and beta repertoires were sequenced longitudinally to track T-cell clones before and after primary and booster YFV17D yellow fever vaccination. Two healthy male donors, one aged 18 to 29 and one aged 30 to 40 years, made up the cohort. Here is what the overall study found, with its caveats: Compared with the primary T-cell response, the secondary T-cell response was faster but weaker, reaching its peak on day 5 rather than on day 15. A small share of clonotypes was detected in both CD4 and CD8 compartments, with the overlap likely arising from convergent recombination. FACS-sorted repertoires could contain abundant contaminating clonotypes from the bulk population, so computational filtering was required. Because only a couple of donors were included in the study, the extent to which the findings can be generalized is limited. Most clones expanded after primary vaccination (about 95% of CD4 and 70% to 90% of CD8) were re-detected after the booster, suggesting that broad memory maintenance occurred.

The treatment or condition label for this specimen denotes: live attenuated yellow fever vaccine strain. At every blood-draw timepoint, two biological replicates of bulk PBMCs were collected. A standard Ficoll-Paque protocol was used to isolate PBMCs from peripheral blood. TriZol was used to extract RNA from bulk PBMCs, from CD4 and CD8 fractions, and from dextramer-positive and dextramer-negative fractions. Here V drops 0 bases and J drops 4 bases, and the junction holds 2 bases not matched to any gene. CDR3 length: 15 amino acids, cysteine to phenylalanine. Only CDR3 DNA remains: 45 bases, in frame from the first base. The germline V gene provides CDR1 LGHNA and CDR2 YSLEER. Synthesis of TCR cDNA relied on 5'RACE template switching, a step that introduced a universal primer site along with unique molecular identifiers. Priming of cDNA synthesis was performed from both the TCR alpha and TCR beta constant segments. Libraries were amplified in two PCR steps, with sample barcodes and sequencing adapters added in the second step. Sequencing of the libraries was done on either Illumina HiSeq 2500 (2x100 bp) or NovaSeq (2x150 bp). Per the original workflow: Reads were demultiplexed and collapsed into UMI consensus sequences with MIGEC, and V(D)J alignment was performed with MiXCR. Vaccine-responding clonotypes were identified with edgeR using replicate PBMC samples, with FDR below 0.01 and a log2 fold change above 5 up to day 15 being required. CD4 or CD8 identity was assigned to each bulk clonotype according to whether the clonotype was present at higher abundance in the sequenced CD4 repertoire or the sequenced CD8 repertoire. TCRdb applied fastp at Q25 and MiXCR to the public reads, then kept only in-frame beta chains. Every CDR3 protein is listed once, alongside the most common genes and DNA of its rows. V and J calls and clone size were set by TCRdb, not the authors. Recorded for this sample are about 400,000 distinct CDR3 sequences; roughly 6.2% of them occurred a single time. The ten largest clones capture 15% of the sample.

The V gene is TRBV4-3 and the J gene is TRBJ1-1; 10 central bases correspond to TRBD1. This TCR derives from a man younger than 45 who received the YFV17D yellow fever vaccine. The source material was PBMCs, sampled 5 days after the yellow fever booster vaccination. This receptor carries the CDR3 CASSQEGTGVTEAFF. In nucleotides, the sequence is TGCGCCAGCAGCCAAGAAGGGACAGGGGTCACTGAAGCTTTCTTT.